This TCR beta chain derives from a study of blood T cells in healthy people across ages. Study results and caveats: PBMCs went unsorted, and a conclusive naive versus antigen-experienced comparison was therefore prevented. There was no known CMV status for donors, so expanded clonotype changes were possibly confounded. Diversity was higher, and naive CD4+ cells more numerous, in long-lived donors than in aged donors.

About this clonotype: Its cognate antigen is unknown. The junction departs from the called germline gene at one end, perhaps through a read error.

Sample-barcoded 5' priming and a J-beta primer mix drove a second PCR of roughly 6 to 12 cycles. One entry per CDR3 protein, called by TCRdb with MiXCR from the 5' RACE reads. The data hold some 1.8 million distinct CDR3 sequences, with 39% observed a single time. This CDR3 spans 12 amino acids. Germline-derived CDR1 and CDR2 are SGHDT and YYEEEE. The sequencing sample was made of blood. The clonotype comes from a human donor in good health. This chain uses TRBV5-6 with TRBJ2-4, with no clear D. DNA for the CDR3: TGTGCCAGCAGCTCCGGAGAAAACATTCAGTGCTTC. Its protein is CASSSGENIQCF. Drawing the rest from reference TRBV5-6 and TRBJ2-4, the complete variable domain is DAGVTQSPTHLIKTRGQQVTLRCSPKSGHDTVSWYQQALGQGPQFIFQYYEEEERQRGNFPDRFSGHQFPNYSSELNVNALLLGDSALYLCASSSGENIQCFGAGTRLSVL.